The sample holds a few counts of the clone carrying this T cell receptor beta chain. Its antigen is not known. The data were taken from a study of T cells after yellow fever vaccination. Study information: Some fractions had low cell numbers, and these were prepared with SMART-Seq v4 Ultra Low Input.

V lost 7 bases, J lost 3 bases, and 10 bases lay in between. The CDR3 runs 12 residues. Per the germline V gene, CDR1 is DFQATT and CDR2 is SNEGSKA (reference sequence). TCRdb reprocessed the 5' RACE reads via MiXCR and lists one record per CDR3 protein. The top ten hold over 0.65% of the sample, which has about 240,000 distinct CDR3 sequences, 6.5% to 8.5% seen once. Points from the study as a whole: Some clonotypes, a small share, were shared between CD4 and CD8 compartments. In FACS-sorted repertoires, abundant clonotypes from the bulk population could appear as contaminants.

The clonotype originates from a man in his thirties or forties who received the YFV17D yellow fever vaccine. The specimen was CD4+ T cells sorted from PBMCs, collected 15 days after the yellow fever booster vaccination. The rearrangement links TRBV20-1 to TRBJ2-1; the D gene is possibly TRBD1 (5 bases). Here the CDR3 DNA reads TGCAGTGTGGGTAGGGGCTACAATGAGCAGTTCTTC. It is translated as CSVGRGYNEQFF.